The 10 T cell receptor beta chains below all came from one sample that was sequenced in a study of blood T cell repertoires in COVID-19. TCRdb keeps only in-frame clones here, not all; method: immunoSEQ multiplex PCR. The sample carries 100,000 to 150,000 clones, about 83% recorded once. Sequences were obtained from peripheral blood. The origin of the receptors is a man aged 55 to 69 with acute or convalescent COVID-19.

Concerning this clone itself: Mismatch with germline at one junction end may stem from a read error. The chain employs TRBV7-6 and TRBJ1-5, with no clear D. Germline V gene lookup returns CDR1 SGHVS and CDR2 FNYEAQ. CDR3 size: 13 residues. The DNA of the CDR3 is TGTGCCAGCAGCTTAGCTAGCAACCAGCCCCAGCATTTT. Protein product: CASSLASNQPQHF.

This chain joins TRBV5-1 and TRBJ2-5, with TRBD1 matching 7 bases. This CDR3 has 15 amino acids. Trimming removed 1 base from V and 3 bases from J; junction bases left unmatched: 6. The germline V gene encodes CDR1 SGHRS and CDR2 YFSETQ. In nucleotides, the CDR3 is TGCGCCAGCAGCTTGTATGGCCAGGGGGAAGAGACCCAGTACTTC. Translation: CASSLYGQGEETQYF.

V is TRBV5-1 and J is TRBJ2-2; weak D call: TRBD2 (6 bases). The CDR3 loop spans 16 amino acids. Trimming left V 0 bases short and J 1 base short, with 10 bases between. From germline, CDR1 is SGHRS and CDR2 YFSETQ. The CDR3 coding sequence is TGCGCCAGCAGCTTGGCGTCAGCGGGGAACACCGGGGAGCTGTTTTTT. Protein sequence: CASSLASAGNTGELFF.

The gene calls are TRBV5-1 and TRBJ1-4; 10 bases map to TRBD1. The germline V gene has CDR1 SGHRS and CDR2 YFSETQ. This CDR3 spans 20 amino acids. V dropped 0 bases and J dropped 0; count of bases not matched to a gene: 11. CDR3 amino acids: CASSLGDRGSGHTTNEKLFF. In nucleotides, the CDR3 is TGCGCCAGCAGCTTGGGGGACAGGGGCAGTGGACACACAACTAATGAAAAACTGTTTTTT.

The V gene is TRBV27, the J gene TRBJ1-4, with 8 positions matching TRBD1. V lost 5 bases, J lost 8 bases, and 4 bases stayed unmatched. Germline loops: CDR1 MNHEY, CDR2 SMNVEV (reference sequence). The CDR3 totals 13 residues. The CDR3 reads CASSRQGSEKLFF. CDR3 bases: TGTGCCAGCAGTAGACAGGGGTCCGAAAAACTGTTTTTT.

This clone has more than one count but fewer than ten. This chain connects TRBV2 to TRBJ2-5; D ambiguous. Germline CDR1 is SNHLY and CDR2 is FYNNEI. CDR3 size: 11 residues. V lost 6 bases, J lost 5 bases, and 7 bases lay in between. Here the CDR3 reads CASSEQETQYF. CDR3 bases: TGTGCCAGCAGCGAACAGGAGACCCAGTACTTC.

This clone has just one count. This chain links TRBV7-9 with TRBJ1-6; TRBD1 agrees at 7 bases. After removal of 1 base from V and 7 bases from J, the junction contained 4 bases not matched to a gene. CDR1 and CDR2 from the germline V gene are SEHNR and FQNEAQ (reference sequence). The CDR3 totals 15 residues. The CDR3 region is CASSLEGAGNSPLHF. The CDR3 DNA reads TGTGCCAGCAGCTTAGAGGGGGCAGGGAATTCACCCCTCCACTTT.

The chain employs TRBV14 and TRBJ2-2; weak D call: TRBD2 (6 bases). The CDR3 is 15 residues long. With 3 bases removed from V and 6 bases from J, the gap between germline ends came to 14 bases. Germline CDR1 SGHDN, CDR2 FVKESK. The DNA for the CDR3 is TGTGCCAGCAGCCAGACGGGAGTGCTGCCCGGGGAGCTGTTTTTT. It specifies CASSQTGVLPGELFF.

The chain has TRBV2 and TRBJ2-2; 10 nucleotides line up with TRBD2. Germline lookup yields CDR1 SNHLY and CDR2 FYNNEI. V lost 5 bases and J lost 3; bases outside the gene matches: 6. CDR3 length: 16 residues. For the CDR3, the DNA is TGTGCCAGCAGTCTAGCGGGAGAGGTCGACACCGGGGAGCTGTTTTTT. This encodes CASSLAGEVDTGELFF. The complete variable domain, with remaining parts taken from reference TRBV2 and TRBJ2-2, reads EPEVTQTPSHQVTQMGQEVILRCVPISNHLYFYWYRQILGQKVEFLVSFYNNEISEKSEIFDDQFSVERPDGSNFTLKIRSTKLEDSAMYFCASSLAGEVDTGELFFGEGSRLTVL.

The CDR3, as DNA: TGTGCCAGCAGTTACAGGGTGGATAACGAAAAACTGTTTTTT. Protein product: CASSYRVDNEKLFF. The chain couples TRBV2 to TRBJ1-4; D may be TRBD1 (6 bases). The V gene lost 5 bases and the J gene lost 8 bases, with 15 bases spanning the gap. Germline V CDR1 and CDR2: SNHLY, FYNNEI. The CDR3 consists of 14 residues. Together with reference TRBV2 and TRBJ1-4, the CDR3 gives the full variable domain: EPEVTQTPSHQVTQMGQEVILRCVPISNHLYFYWYRQILGQKVEFLVSFYNNEISEKSEIFDDQFSVERPDGSNFTLKIRSTKLEDSAMYFCASSYRVDNEKLFFGSGTQLSVL.